Included here is one T cell receptor (beta chain) sequence, with context. This clonotype came up a few times. It has no known antigen specificity. No per-base quality is available; no much larger clone lies one base away. Libraries were made using PCR. TCR sequencing of DNA from cultured CD4+ T cells used the Oncomine TCR Beta short-read assay at the Johns Hopkins FTIC core. The QIAamp micro DNA kit was used to extract genomic DNA from the cultured CD4+ T cells. The Oncomine TCR Beta libraries from cultured CD4+ T cells were pooled using unique dual indexes and then sequenced on an Illumina iSeq 100. The paper's processing steps were these. Non-productive sequences were removed, and CDR3s not starting with C, not ending with F or W, or shorter than 7 amino acids were discarded. Antigen-specific clonotypes were identified using the MANAFEST web application through comparison of peptide-stimulated wells with reference and other culture wells. An FDR below 0.05, an odds ratio above 5, and a productive frequency above 0.1% in at least two of three replicate wells were required for clones to be considered positive. A clonotype was classed as cross-reactive if the clonotype showed significant expansion both in SARS-CoV-2 spike wells and in at least one common cold coronavirus spike condition. Similarity between CDR3 sequences was evaluated in R version 3.6.1 using Levenshtein distances (stringdist) and unrooted phylogenetic trees (ape). The raw public data were reprocessed by TCRdb itself: fastp quality trimming at Q25, MiXCR clonotype calling, in-frame beta chains only. Rows with one shared CDR3 protein collapse into an entry with the most common genes and DNA. The V and J calls come from TCRdb's annotation, not from the publication. The sample has around 6,400 distinct CDR3 sequences on record, about 47% of them singletons. Approximately 24% of the sample is taken by the ten largest.

This entry belongs to a study of vaccination and CD4 T cells after COVID-19 (dated by TCRdb to 2021 to 2024). A note on the overall study: Every convalescent patient had a positive nasal swab PCR test for SARS-CoV-2, with mild disease in 8 to 10 patients and severe disease in one. The spike-specific CD4+ TCR repertoire was compared before and after mRNA vaccination in approximately ten COVID-19 convalescent patients and a handful of infection-naive healthy vaccine recipients. Post-COVID blood samples were collected from convalescent patients a median of roughly 100 days after diagnosis, with a range of roughly 35 to 170 days. Culture stimuli were overlapping spike peptide pools from SARS-CoV-2 and from the common cold coronaviruses HCoV-NL63, HCoV-OC43 and HCoV-229E. The convalescent cohort comprised six males and four females, including two Hispanic individuals, seven Caucasians, two Asians and one multiracial person. As controls, cultures received a CEFX viral epitope pool (the positive control), an HIV-1 Nef peptide pool (the negative control), or no peptide at all. The time from the second vaccine dose to post-vaccine blood sampling had a median of roughly 70 days and ranged from roughly 13 to 241 days. Participants received two doses of either the Pfizer-BioNTech BNT162b2 vaccine (n=8) or the Moderna mRNA-1273 vaccine (n=2). The research as a whole found: In convalescent patients, nearly all vaccine-specific clones (304 of 307) were found to be mono-reactive for SARS-CoV-2 spike rather than cross-reactive with common cold coronaviruses. Among convalescent patients, a median about 86% of the SARS-CoV-2-reactive clones seen after vaccination appeared only after vaccination, which suggests priming specific to the vaccine. The study included relatively few convalescent patients and did not analyze early timepoints after natural infection. The median count of SARS-CoV-2-reactive clonotypes went up from 21 after infection to some 38 after vaccination, although the change was not significant.

The treatment or condition label, read with the paper, signifies: roughly 10-day PBMC culture with coronavirus spike peptide pools or control peptides (ViraFEST assay). The study used the ViraFEST assay, which expanded antigen-specific T cells with peptide pools and then identified expanded clonotypes by TCR sequencing. Positive SARS-CoV-2 PCR tests in the convalescent patients dated from March to December 2020, before Alpha, Beta and Delta variants emerged in the United States. Roughly 2.1 million PBMCs per well were cultured in IMDM with approximately 5.5% human AB serum and around 10 IU/ml IL-2, plus 10 ug/ml peptide pools. Half of the culture medium was replaced with fresh IL-2-containing medium on days 3 and 7. After around 10 days of culture, CD4+ T cells were isolated by negative selection using the EasySep CD4+ T cell isolation kit. Ficoll-Paque Plus gradient centrifugation was used to isolate PBMCs from whole blood, and the isolated PBMCs were then either used fresh or cryopreserved at -140C. Culture conditions were generally each tested in triplicate wells.

Taken from cysteine to phenylalanine, the CDR3 has 14 residues. Just the 42-base CDR3 DNA is kept, in frame starting at base 1. Deletion took 0 bases off V and 3 bases off J, with a span of 9 bases between the germline ends. Taken from the germline V gene, the CDR1 and CDR2 loops are MNHEY and SVGAGI. The sequence derives from a human donor who had recovered from COVID-19. This chain is built from TRBV6-5 and TRBJ2-7; no D gene call is confident. Sequencing was done on a sample of CD4+ T cells from blood, cultured in vitro. The CDR3 reads CASSYSSGLYEQYF. The nucleotide sequence is TGTGCCAGCAGTTACTCTTCGGGTCTCTACGAGCAGTACTTC.